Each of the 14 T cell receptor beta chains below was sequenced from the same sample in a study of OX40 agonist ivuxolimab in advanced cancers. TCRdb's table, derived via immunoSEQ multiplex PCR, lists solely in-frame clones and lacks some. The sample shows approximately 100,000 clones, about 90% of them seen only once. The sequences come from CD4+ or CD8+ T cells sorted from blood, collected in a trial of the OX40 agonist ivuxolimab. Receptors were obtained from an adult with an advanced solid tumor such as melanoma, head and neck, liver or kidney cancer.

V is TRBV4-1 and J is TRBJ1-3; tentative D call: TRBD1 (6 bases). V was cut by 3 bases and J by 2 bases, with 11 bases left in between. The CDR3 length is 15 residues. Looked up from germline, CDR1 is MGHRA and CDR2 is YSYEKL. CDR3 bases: TGCGCCAGCAGCCAGCTACAGGGACCTGGAAACACCATATATTTT. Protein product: CASSQLQGPGNTIYF.

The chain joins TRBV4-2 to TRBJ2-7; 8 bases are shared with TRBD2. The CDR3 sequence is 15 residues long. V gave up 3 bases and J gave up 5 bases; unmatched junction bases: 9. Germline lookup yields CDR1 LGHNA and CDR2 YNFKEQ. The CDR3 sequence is CASSQGAGGSNEQYF. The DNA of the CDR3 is TGTGCCAGCAGCCAGGGGGCGGGGGGCTCGAACGAGCAGTACTTC.

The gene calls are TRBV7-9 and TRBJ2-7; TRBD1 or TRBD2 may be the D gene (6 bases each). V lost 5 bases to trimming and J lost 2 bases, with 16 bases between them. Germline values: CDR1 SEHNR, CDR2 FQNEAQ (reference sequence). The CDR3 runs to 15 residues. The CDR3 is CASSRGQAPPYEQYF. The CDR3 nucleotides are TGTGCCAGCAGCCGGGGGCAGGCCCCCCCCTACGAGCAGTACTTC.

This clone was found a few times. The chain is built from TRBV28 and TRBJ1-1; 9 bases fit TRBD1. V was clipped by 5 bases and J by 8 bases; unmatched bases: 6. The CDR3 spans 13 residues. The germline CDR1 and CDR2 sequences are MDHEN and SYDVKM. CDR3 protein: CASSRDRDLEAFF. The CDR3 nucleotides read TGTGCCAGCAGTCGGGACAGGGATCTGGAAGCTTTCTTT.

The CDR3 nucleotides are TGTGCCAGTATAGGGGCAGCAACTAATGAAAAACTGTTTTTT. Amino acid sequence: CASIGAATNEKLFF. V usage is TRBV19 and J usage is TRBJ1-4; TRBD1 is a possible D gene (5 bases). Between the trimmed V and J ends, which lost 7 bases and 0 bases, there was a span of 9 bases. Germline-derived CDR1 and CDR2 are LNHDA and SQIVND (reference sequence). The CDR3 runs 14 residues.

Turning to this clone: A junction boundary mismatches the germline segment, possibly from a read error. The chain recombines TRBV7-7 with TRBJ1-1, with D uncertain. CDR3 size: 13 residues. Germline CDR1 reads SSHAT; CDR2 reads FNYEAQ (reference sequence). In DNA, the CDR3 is TGTGCTAGCAGCTTCTCCAGAAACACTGAAGCTTTCTTT. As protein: CASSFSRNTEAFF.

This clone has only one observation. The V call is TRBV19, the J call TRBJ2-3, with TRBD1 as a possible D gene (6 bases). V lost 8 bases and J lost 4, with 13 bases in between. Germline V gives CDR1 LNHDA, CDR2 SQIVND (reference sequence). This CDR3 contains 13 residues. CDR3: CASDDRLADTQYF. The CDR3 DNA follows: TGTGCCAGTGACGACAGGTTGGCAGATACGCAGTATTTT.

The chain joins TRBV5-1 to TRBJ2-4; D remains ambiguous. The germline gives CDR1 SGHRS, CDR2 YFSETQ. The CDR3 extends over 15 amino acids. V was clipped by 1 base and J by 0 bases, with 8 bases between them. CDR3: CASSLRALAKNIQYF. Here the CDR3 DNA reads TGCGCCAGCAGCTTGAGGGCGTTAGCCAAAAACATTCAGTACTTC.

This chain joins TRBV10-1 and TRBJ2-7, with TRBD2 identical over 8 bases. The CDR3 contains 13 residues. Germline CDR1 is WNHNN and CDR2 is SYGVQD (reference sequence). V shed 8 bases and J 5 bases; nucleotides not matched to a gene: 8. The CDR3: CASGASGGHEQYF. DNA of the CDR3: TGCGCCAGCGGAGCCAGCGGGGGCCACGAGCAGTACTTC.

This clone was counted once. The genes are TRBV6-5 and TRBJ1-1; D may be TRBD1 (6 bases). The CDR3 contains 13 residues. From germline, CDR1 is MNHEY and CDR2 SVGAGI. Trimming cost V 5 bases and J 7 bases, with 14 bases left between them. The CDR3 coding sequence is TGTGCCAGCAGTCCTAGGGGGGGGCGTGAAGCTTTCTTT. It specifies CASSPRGGREAFF.

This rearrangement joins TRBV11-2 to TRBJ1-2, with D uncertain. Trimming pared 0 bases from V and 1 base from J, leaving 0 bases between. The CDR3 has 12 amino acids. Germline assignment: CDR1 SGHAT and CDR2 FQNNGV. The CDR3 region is CASSLDNYGYTF. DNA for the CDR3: TGTGCCAGCAGCTTAGATAACTATGGCTACACCTTC.

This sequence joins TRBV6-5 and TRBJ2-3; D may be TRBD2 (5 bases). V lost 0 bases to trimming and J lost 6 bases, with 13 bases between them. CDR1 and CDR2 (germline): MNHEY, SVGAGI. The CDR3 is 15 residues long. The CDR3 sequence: CASSYSTSSLDTQYF. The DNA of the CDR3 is TGTGCCAGCAGTTACTCGACGTCTAGCCTCGATACGCAGTATTTT.

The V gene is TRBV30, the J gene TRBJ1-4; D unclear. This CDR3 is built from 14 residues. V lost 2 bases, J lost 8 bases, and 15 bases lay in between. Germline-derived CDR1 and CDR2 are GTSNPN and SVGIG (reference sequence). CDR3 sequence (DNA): TGTGCCTGGAGTAATGGCCCTACGGGGGAAAAACTGTTTTTT. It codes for CAWSNGPTGEKLFF.

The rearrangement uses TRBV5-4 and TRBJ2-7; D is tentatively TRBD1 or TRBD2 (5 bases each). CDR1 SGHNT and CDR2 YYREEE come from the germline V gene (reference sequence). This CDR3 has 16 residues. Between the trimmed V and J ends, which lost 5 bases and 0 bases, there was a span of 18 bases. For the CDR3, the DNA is TGTGCCAGCAGTCCTGGGGGTTCGGGGAGCTCCTACGAGCAGTACTTC. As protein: CASSPGGSGSSYEQYF.